The rows below give T cell receptor beta chains drawn from one sample of a study of cytomegalovirus exposure and HLA in healthy donors. Profiling relied on immunoSEQ multiplex PCR, and the TCRdb table lists in-frame clones only, not all of them. The repertoire holds about 79,000 clones, with about 71% as singletons. Sequenced sample: PBMCs. These receptor sequences come from a man aged 60 to 75 in good health and CMV-seronegative. CDR3s include the opening cysteine and the closing phenylalanine or tryptophan. Fields, in order: J gene, D gene, V gene, clone size, CDR3 DNA, CDR3 protein. D genes are given only for firm matches. Clone size is shown for a subset of rows, as once, few, many or a class of expanded clone.

J gene: TRBJ1-1
D gene: NA
V gene: TRBV5-4
clone size: NA
CDR3 DNA: TGTGCCAGCAGCCGAGAAGCGTTTACCACTGAAGCTTTCTTT
CDR3 protein: CASSREAFTTEAFF

J gene: TRBJ1-2
D gene: NA
V gene: TRBV6-1
clone size: NA
CDR3 DNA: TGTGCCAGCAGTGAAGCGTTGGAGGGCGGCTACACCTTC
CDR3 protein: CASSEALEGGYTF

J gene: TRBJ1-6
D gene: TRBD1
V gene: TRBV30
clone size: few
CDR3 DNA: TGTGCCTGGAACCCGGGACAGGGGGATTCACCCCTCCACTTT
CDR3 protein: CAWNPGQGDSPLHF

J gene: TRBJ1-4
D gene: TRBD1
V gene: TRBV4-2
clone size: NA
CDR3 DNA: TGTGCCAGCAGCCAAGTTAACAGAGGGGGCGCTGAGGAAAAACTGTTTTTT
CDR3 protein: CASSQVNRGGAEEKLFF

J gene: TRBJ1-3
D gene: NA
V gene: TRBV19
clone size: few
CDR3 DNA: TGTGCCAGTACCTCTACAGGGACCTCTGGAAACACCATATATTTT
CDR3 protein: CASTSTGTSGNTIYF

J gene: TRBJ1-4
D gene: NA
V gene: TRBV14
clone size: NA
CDR3 DNA: TGTGCCAGCAGCCCACAGGTCGGTGAAAAACTGTTTTTT
CDR3 protein: CASSPQVGEKLFF

J gene: TRBJ1-4
D gene: TRBD1
V gene: TRBV6-5
clone size: NA
CDR3 DNA: TGTGCCAGCGGCAAACAGGGGGCGCGATATGAAAAACTGTTTTTT
CDR3 protein: CASGKQGARYEKLFF

J gene: TRBJ2-3
D gene: TRBD2
V gene: TRBV7-2
clone size: NA
CDR3 DNA: TGTGCCAGCAGCCCCCGACGGCTAGCGGCGCAGTATTTT
CDR3 protein: CASSPRRLAAQYF

J gene: TRBJ1-2
D gene: NA
V gene: TRBV18
clone size: NA
CDR3 DNA: TGTGCCAGCTCACCAAACAGAGACCGGGGCTATGGCTACACCTTC
CDR3 protein: CASSPNRDRGYGYTF

J gene: TRBJ2-3
D gene: TRBD2
V gene: TRBV6-1
clone size: NA
CDR3 DNA: TGTGCCAGCAGTGAAGGAGCTAGCGGGGGGGTCCGGGATACGCAGTATTTT
CDR3 protein: CASSEGASGGVRDTQYF

J gene: TRBJ2-3
D gene: NA
V gene: TRBV5-4
clone size: NA
CDR3 DNA: TGTGCCAGCAGCCCACGGGACACAGATACGCAGTATTTT
CDR3 protein: CASSPRDTDTQYF

J gene: TRBJ2-4
D gene: NA
V gene: TRBV19
clone size: NA
CDR3 DNA: TGTGCCAGTAGAGGAGAGGGTAGCACAAACATTCAGTACTTC
CDR3 protein: CASRGEGSTNIQYF

J gene: TRBJ2-7
D gene: NA
V gene: TRBV6-1
clone size: NA
CDR3 DNA: TGTGCCAGCAGTACAGAGAGCTCCTACGAGCAGTACTTC
CDR3 protein: CASSTESSYEQYF

J gene: TRBJ1-1
D gene: NA
V gene: TRBV9
clone size: NA
CDR3 DNA: TGTGCCAGCAGCACCCCCCCGGTGGAGGAAGCTTTCTTT
CDR3 protein: CASSTPPVEEAFF

J gene: TRBJ1-3
D gene: TRBD1
V gene: TRBV7-9
clone size: NA
CDR3 DNA: TGTGCCAGCAGCCAAACAGGGGCTGGAAACACCATATATTTT
CDR3 protein: CASSQTGAGNTIYF

J gene: TRBJ1-6
D gene: NA
V gene: TRBV7-9
clone size: few
CDR3 DNA: TGTGCCAGCAGCTCTTCCGCGGGGGGGAATCGCCTTAATTCACCCCTCCACTTT
CDR3 protein: CASSSSAGGNRLNSPLHF

J gene: TRBJ2-3
D gene: NA
V gene: TRBV5-1
clone size: NA
CDR3 DNA: TGCGCCAGCAGCTTGAAGGGGTCAGATACGCAGTATTTT
CDR3 protein: CASSLKGSDTQYF

J gene: TRBJ2-5
D gene: TRBD1
V gene: TRBV9
clone size: NA
CDR3 DNA: TGTGCCAGCAGCGTATATCAGGGGGCTCAAGAGACCCAGTACTTC
CDR3 protein: CASSVYQGAQETQYF

J gene: TRBJ2-7
D gene: TRBD1
V gene: TRBV2
clone size: NA
CDR3 DNA: TGTGCCAGCACCGGACAGGGTTCCTACGAGCAGTACTTC
CDR3 protein: CASTGQGSYEQYF

J gene: TRBJ1-1
D gene: TRBD1
V gene: TRBV6-1
clone size: NA
CDR3 DNA: TGTGCCAGCAGCCCTCAGGGGGGAACTGAAGCTTTCTTT
CDR3 protein: CASSPQGGTEAFF

J gene: TRBJ2-1
D gene: TRBD1
V gene: TRBV13
clone size: NA
CDR3 DNA: TGTGCCAGCAGCCTTGGACAGGGAGGAAATGAGCAGTTCTTC
CDR3 protein: CASSLGQGGNEQFF

J gene: TRBJ2-5
D gene: NA
V gene: TRBV2
clone size: NA
CDR3 DNA: TGTGCCAGCAGTCCCATAGAAGAGACCCAGTACTTC
CDR3 protein: CASSPIEETQYF